The 20 T cell receptor beta chains reported below all come from one sample, sequenced in a study of cytomegalovirus exposure and HLA in healthy donors. This PCR relied on a set of 60 Vbeta primers and 13 Jbeta primers. Only in-frame clones appear in the TCRdb table, and some are missing; sequencing was by immunoSEQ multiplex PCR. The sample carries about 120,000 clones, roughly 65% recorded once. Sequenced material: PBMCs. The receptors were gathered from a man aged 40-49 years in good health and CMV-seropositive.

The chain links TRBV7-3 to TRBJ2-1, with D possibly TRBD2 on 5 matching bases. This CDR3 comprises 14 residues. Trimming removed 1 base at V and 8 bases at J, with 12 bases between. Germline CDR1 and CDR2: SGHTA and FQGTGA. In DNA form, the CDR3 reads TGTGCCAGCAGCTTAAACCCCGGGGTATATGAGCAGTTCTTC. Translation gives CASSLNPGVYEQFF.

The chain links TRBV5-1 to TRBJ2-7; D is perhaps TRBD1 (6 bases). Germline lookup yields CDR1 SGHRS and CDR2 YFSETQ. CDR3 length: 13 amino acids. The V gene lost 0 bases and the J gene lost 6 bases, with 10 bases spanning the gap. The CDR3 DNA reads as TGCGCCAGCAGCTTGGGGGACATCGGCGAGCAGTACTTC. It translates to CASSLGDIGEQYF. The entire variable domain, with the rest obtained from reference TRBV5-1 and TRBJ2-7, is as follows: KAGVTQTPRYLIKTRGQQVTLSCSPISGHRSVSWYQQTPGQGLQFLFEYFSETQRNKGNFPGRFSGRQFSNSRSEMNVSTLELGDSALYLCASSLGDIGEQYFGPGTRLTVT.

The chain uses TRBV6-5 and TRBJ2-1, with 11 bases that match TRBD2. The CDR3 length is 16 residues. Trimming at V came to 0 bases and at J to 7 bases, leaving 5 bases not matched to a gene. Germline CDR1 and CDR2: MNHEY and SVGAGI. Here the CDR3 DNA reads TGTGCCAGCAGTTACTCAGGGCTAGCGGGAGGTAATGAGCAGTTCTTC. The encoded protein is CASSYSGLAGGNEQFF.

V usage is TRBV2 and J usage is TRBJ1-3; D gene unclear. The V and J ends lost 8 bases and 9 bases respectively, with 17 bases between them. The CDR3 totals 13 residues. Germline lookup yields CDR1 SNHLY and CDR2 FYNNEI. CDR3 amino acids: CASEVSSVSTIYF. CDR3 DNA sequence: TGTGCCAGCGAGGTGAGCTCTGTGAGCACCATATATTTT.

The CDR3 loop reads CSVRRATGMGTEAFF. The CDR3 DNA is TGCAGCGTCCGCAGAGCTACAGGAATGGGCACTGAAGCTTTCTTT. The chain has TRBV29-1 and TRBJ1-1, with D tentatively TRBD1 (5 bases). This CDR3 spans 15 amino acids. The ends were cut back, 6 bases at V and 4 bases at J, with 21 bases in the middle. Germline V gene lookup returns CDR1 SQVTM and CDR2 ANQGSEA.

The genes are TRBV6-5 and TRBJ2-7; 7 nucleotides line up with TRBD1. CDR1 and CDR2 (germline): MNHEY, SVGAGI. The CDR3 sequence is 15 residues long. The V segment lost 0 bases and the J segment 0 bases; nucleotides outside the gene matches: 2. CDR3 in amino acids: CASSYSGTVSYEQYF. As DNA, the CDR3 is TGTGCCAGCAGTTACTCCGGGACAGTCTCCTACGAGCAGTACTTC.

V usage is TRBV2 and J usage is TRBJ2-2; TRBD1 is a possible D gene (7 bases). Trimming left V 8 bases short and J 2 bases short, with 12 bases between. Germline V gene lookup returns CDR1 SNHLY and CDR2 FYNNEI. This CDR3 spans 14 amino acids. The CDR3 reads CASRGTVNTGELFF. Written as DNA, the CDR3 is TGTGCCAGCCGCGGGACAGTAAACACCGGGGAGCTGTTTTTT.

The rearrangement joins TRBV7-2 to TRBJ1-1; 10 bases are shared with TRBD1. CDR1 and CDR2 (germline): SGHTA, FQGNSA. There are 16 residues in the CDR3. The V segment lost 5 bases and the J segment 4 bases; nucleotides outside the gene matches: 10. The CDR3 protein is CASSRNTGTGVTEAFF. CDR3 nucleotide sequence: TGTGCCAGCAGCCGAAACACCGGGACAGGGGTCACTGAAGCTTTCTTT.

This clone was picked up a small number of times. CDR3 bases: TGTGCCAGCAGCTTATATCCAGGTCAAGAGACCCAGTACTTC. Protein sequence: CASSLYPGQETQYF. V and J are TRBV7-3 and TRBJ2-5, with D unresolved. V was cut by 2 bases and J by 2 bases, with 9 bases left in between. Per germline, CDR1 SGHTA and CDR2 FQGTGA. This CDR3 is built from 14 residues.

V gene TRBV7-8 combines with J gene TRBJ1-1, with D hard to call. The CDR3 loop spans 15 amino acids. Germline-derived CDR1 and CDR2 are SGHVS and FQNEAQ. Trimming removed 2 bases from V and 4 bases from J, with 14 bases in between. CDR3 residues: CASSLIAGGLTEAFF. In DNA form, the CDR3 reads TGTGCCAGCAGCTTAATCGCCGGCGGTCTCACTGAAGCTTTCTTT.

J is TRBJ2-6 and V is TRBV4-2, with D unclear. V lost 4 bases and J lost 2, with 3 bases in between. The CDR3 covers 13 residues. Germline CDR1 is LGHNA and CDR2 is YNFKEQ. CDR3 nucleotide sequence: TGTGCCAGCAGCCCTCCTGGGGCCAACGTCCTGACTTTC. This codes for CASSPPGANVLTF.

The chain links TRBV6-5 to TRBJ2-7, with 8 bases that match TRBD2. Losses at the gene ends were 6 bases for V and 0 bases for J; bases not matched to a gene: 7. The CDR3 is 15 residues long. Per germline, CDR1 MNHEY and CDR2 SVGAGI. The CDR3 loop is CASRTIGTSSYEQYF. As DNA, the CDR3 is TGTGCCAGCAGGACTATCGGGACTAGCTCCTACGAGCAGTACTTC.

This clone was detected a few times. The chain couples TRBV7-9 to TRBJ2-7; 7 positions agree with TRBD1. The CDR3 totals 15 residues. Trimming cost V 4 bases and J 1 base; bases outside gene matches: 7. CDR1 and CDR2 from the germline V gene are SEHNR and FQNEAQ (reference sequence). The CDR3 DNA follows: TGTGCCAGCAGCTCTCTGGGACAGTTATCCTACGAGCAGTACTTC. The encoded protein is CASSSLGQLSYEQYF.

The rearrangement links TRBV4-1 to TRBJ2-1; TRBD2 matches at 10 bases. CDR3 size: 18 residues. CDR1 is MGHRA and CDR2 is YSYEKL in the germline V gene. V was pared by 0 bases and J by 1 base, with 6 bases of the junction left unmatched. As DNA, the CDR3 is TGCGCCAGCAGCCAAGATCTCCTAGCGGGAGTTTCCTACAATGAGCAGTTCTTC. It translates to CASSQDLLAGVSYNEQFF.

Only one count was recorded for this clone. V gene TRBV4-1 combines with J gene TRBJ2-5; 8 bases fit TRBD1. Germline-derived CDR1 and CDR2 are MGHRA and YSYEKL. V dropped 1 base and J dropped 6; count of bases not matched to a gene: 7. The CDR3 covers 15 residues. CDR3 in DNA: TGCGCCAGCAGCCAAGTTACCAGGGGGCGAAAGACCCAGTACTTC. Translation gives CASSQVTRGRKTQYF.

The V call is TRBV28, the J call TRBJ1-1, with 7 positions matching TRBD1. Germline V gene sequence: CDR1 MDHEN, CDR2 SYDVKM. This CDR3 has 15 amino acids. J lost 4 bases, V lost 7 bases, and 12 bases had no gene match. The CDR3 reads CASIAGRGVPTEAFF. The CDR3 region has the DNA TGTGCCAGCATCGCGGGCAGGGGGGTTCCCACTGAAGCTTTCTTT. Looking up the rest from reference TRBV28 and TRBJ1-1 gives the full variable domain: DVKVTQSSRYLVKRTGEKVFLECVQDMDHENMFWYRQDPGLGLRLIYFSYDVKMKEKGDIPEGYSVSREKKERFSLILESASTNQTSMYLCASIAGRGVPTEAFFGQGTRLTVV.

The chain combines TRBV6-5 with TRBJ2-7; maybe TRBD1 (5 bases). The CDR3 has 15 amino acids. Trimming cost V 0 bases and J 2 bases, with 11 bases left between them. The germline V gene encodes CDR1 MNHEY and CDR2 SVGAGI. As DNA, the CDR3 is TGTGCCAGCAGTTACTCCGGAAACAGGCCCTACGAGCAGTACTTC. Protein sequence: CASSYSGNRPYEQYF.

J is TRBJ1-1 and V is TRBV7-2, with 8 bases fitting TRBD1. The CDR3 covers 14 residues. Germline loops: CDR1 SGHTA, CDR2 FQGNSA. V gave up 5 bases and J gave up 6 bases; unmatched junction bases: 8. CDR3 residues: CASSAMQGAPEAFF. The DNA of the CDR3 is TGTGCCAGCAGCGCCATGCAGGGGGCGCCTGAAGCTTTCTTT.

The rearrangement joins TRBV7-2 to TRBJ2-3; 10 positions match TRBD2. Unmatched junction bases numbered 8, after V lost 5 bases and J lost 6 bases. This CDR3 has 15 residues. Germline CDR1 and CDR2: SGHTA and FQGNSA. CDR3 DNA sequence: TGTGCCAGCAGCCCCATAGCGGGAGGAGGGGATACGCAGTATTTT. Protein product: CASSPIAGGGDTQYF.

This chain uses TRBV2 with TRBJ2-3, with 12 bases identical to TRBD2. The J segment lost 1 base and the V segment lost 6 bases, leaving 8 bases of the junction unmatched. Germline V lookup: CDR1 SNHLY, CDR2 FYNNEI. CDR3 length: 17 residues. This CDR3 is CASSPTSGSVGTDTQYF. DNA for the CDR3: TGTGCCAGCAGCCCGACTAGCGGGAGTGTCGGCACAGATACGCAGTATTTT.